This is a list of T cell receptor beta chains from one sample in a study of cytomegalovirus exposure and HLA in healthy donors. Some clones are missing from TCRdb's copy, which holds only in-frame ones; the method was immunoSEQ multiplex PCR. The sample includes about 96,000 clones, around four fifths seen only once; the top ten take roughly 6.6%. Sequencing input: PBMCs. All receptors derive from a man aged 45-60 years in good health and CMV-seropositive. CDR3s include the opening cysteine and the closing phenylalanine or tryptophan. Fields, in order: CDR3 DNA, CDR3 protein, V gene, D gene, clone size, J gene. D genes are given only for firm matches. Clone sizes are given selectively: once, few, many, or a class where the clone is expanded.

CDR3nt: TGCGCCAGCAGCCAAGAGGGACTAGCGGGCAATGAGCAGTTCTTC; CDR3aa: CASSQEGLAGNEQFF; v_gene: TRBV4-3; d_gene: TRBD2; abundance: NA; j_gene: TRBJ2-1
CDR3nt: TGTGCCAGCAGACTGACAGGGAATAGCAATCAGCCCCAGCATTTT; CDR3aa: CASRLTGNSNQPQHF; v_gene: TRBV2; d_gene: TRBD1; abundance: NA; j_gene: TRBJ1-5
CDR3nt: TGCGCCAGCAGCCAAGATCGGCGGGGAAGCACAGATACGCAGTATTTT; CDR3aa: CASSQDRRGSTDTQYF; v_gene: TRBV4-3; d_gene: NA; abundance: NA; j_gene: TRBJ2-3
CDR3nt: TGTGCCAGCAGTTCGGGAGAAGGGACCCAGTACTTC; CDR3aa: CASSSGEGTQYF; v_gene: TRBV27; d_gene: NA; abundance: NA; j_gene: TRBJ2-5
CDR3nt: TGCGCCAGCAGCTTCGTCCTGAACACTGAAGCTTTCTTT; CDR3aa: CASSFVLNTEAFF; v_gene: TRBV5-1; d_gene: NA; abundance: NA; j_gene: TRBJ1-1
CDR3nt: TGTGCCAGCAGTTTGGAAAGGGGGCTTGGCTACACCTTC; CDR3aa: CASSLERGLGYTF; v_gene: TRBV28; d_gene: TRBD1; abundance: NA; j_gene: TRBJ1-2
CDR3nt: TGTGCCAGCAGCGTAGCTACCCACACTGAAGCTTTCTTT; CDR3aa: CASSVATHTEAFF; v_gene: TRBV9; d_gene: NA; abundance: NA; j_gene: TRBJ1-1
CDR3nt: TGTGCCAGCAGCTCGGGACAGGGAGGCGAAAAACTGTTTTTT; CDR3aa: CASSSGQGGEKLFF; v_gene: TRBV7-9; d_gene: TRBD1; abundance: NA; j_gene: TRBJ1-4
CDR3nt: TGTGCCAGCTCACCACAACGGGGGGGAAGCACAGATACGCAGTATTTT; CDR3aa: CASSPQRGGSTDTQYF; v_gene: TRBV18; d_gene: TRBD2; abundance: NA; j_gene: TRBJ2-3
CDR3nt: TGTGCCAGCAGGCTTACAGGGACGAACACCGGGGAGCTGTTTTTT; CDR3aa: CASRLTGTNTGELFF; v_gene: TRBV2; d_gene: NA; abundance: NA; j_gene: TRBJ2-2
CDR3nt: TGTGCCACCAGCAGAGACCCTACAGGCGACACTGAAGCTTTCTTT; CDR3aa: CATSRDPTGDTEAFF; v_gene: TRBV15; d_gene: NA; abundance: NA; j_gene: TRBJ1-1
CDR3nt: TGCGCCAGCAGCCTAGGGGGCTTGCAGGAGCAGCCCCAGCATTTT; CDR3aa: CASSLGGLQEQPQHF; v_gene: TRBV5-1; d_gene: TRBD1; abundance: NA; j_gene: TRBJ1-5
CDR3nt: TGTGCCAGTACCCTCGGGACAGGGGGCAATCAGCCCCAGCATTTT; CDR3aa: CASTLGTGGNQPQHF; v_gene: TRBV19; d_gene: TRBD1; abundance: NA; j_gene: TRBJ1-5
CDR3nt: TGTGCCAGTAGCGGACAGGGGACTAGCAATCAGCCCCAGCATTTT; CDR3aa: CASSGQGTSNQPQHF; v_gene: TRBV19; d_gene: TRBD1; abundance: NA; j_gene: TRBJ1-5
CDR3nt: TGCGCCAGCAGCTCCGGGACACCCAGGACCTACGAGCAGTACTTC; CDR3aa: CASSSGTPRTYEQYF; v_gene: TRBV5-1; d_gene: NA; abundance: NA; j_gene: TRBJ2-7
CDR3nt: TGTGCCAGCAGCCCCGGACAGTCTCCTATTAACTATGGCTACACCTTC; CDR3aa: CASSPGQSPINYGYTF; v_gene: TRBV7-9; d_gene: NA; abundance: few; j_gene: TRBJ1-2
CDR3nt: TGTGCCAGCAGCCCCGGACAGGGCGCCTACGAGCAGTACTTC; CDR3aa: CASSPGQGAYEQYF; v_gene: TRBV4-2; d_gene: TRBD1; abundance: NA; j_gene: TRBJ2-7
CDR3nt: TGTGCCAGCAGCGTGGGAACGGACACTGAAGCTTTCTTT; CDR3aa: CASSVGTDTEAFF; v_gene: TRBV5-8; d_gene: NA; abundance: NA; j_gene: TRBJ1-1
CDR3nt: TGTGCCAGCGGAAGGCTCGGGGATTACGAGCAGTACTTC; CDR3aa: CASGRLGDYEQYF; v_gene: TRBV7-2; d_gene: NA; abundance: NA; j_gene: TRBJ2-7
CDR3nt: TGTGCCATCAGAAACTCGGGGGTGGATGAGCAGTTCTTC; CDR3aa: CAIRNSGVDEQFF; v_gene: TRBV10-3; d_gene: NA; abundance: NA; j_gene: TRBJ2-1
CDR3nt: TGTGCCAGCAGCTTGACCGGGACAGGGGTGAGGGATGAGCAGTTCTTC; CDR3aa: CASSLTGTGVRDEQFF; v_gene: TRBV27; d_gene: TRBD1; abundance: few; j_gene: TRBJ2-1
CDR3nt: TGTGCCAGCAGCTGGAACCGGGACTACGAGCAGTACTTC; CDR3aa: CASSWNRDYEQYF; v_gene: TRBV7-2; d_gene: NA; abundance: NA; j_gene: TRBJ2-7